These T cell receptor beta chains were read from a single sample in a study of T cell changes during pregnancy in multiple sclerosis. The assay was immunoSEQ multiplex PCR, and TCRdb's table has in-frame clones only and misses some. The table shows over 45,000 clones, with 90% occurring only once. Here the sequenced sample was peripheral blood, taken in the first trimester of pregnancy. The receptor source for this set is a female donor in good health, enrolled as a control in a pregnancy study. The CDR3 runs from the conserved cysteine through the conserved F or W. Each record gives: D gene, V gene, J gene, clone size, CDR3 DNA, CDR3 protein. The D gene is left open where the match is weak. Size tells how often a clone was seen (once, few, many) or the class of an expanded clone, and some rows leave it out.

D: TRBD2; V: TRBV5-1; J: TRBJ2-2; size: -; DNA: TGCGCCAGCAGCTTGGGGTCGGCTAGCGGGAGAGCCGGGGAGCTGTTTTTT; CDR3: CASSLGSASGRAGELFF
D: TRBD2; V: TRBV2; J: TRBJ2-3; size: -; DNA: TGTGCCAGCAGTGAGGGGGGGACAGATACGCAGTATTTT; CDR3: CASSEGGTDTQYF
D: -; V: TRBV15; J: TRBJ1-5; size: -; DNA: TGTGCCACCAGCAGATCTACAGGTTCAAATCAGCCCCAGCATTTT; CDR3: CATSRSTGSNQPQHF
D: -; V: TRBV5-1; J: TRBJ1-2; size: once; DNA: TGCGCCAGCAGCTTGACGGGGGATGCTGGCTACACCTTC; CDR3: CASSLTGDAGYTF
D: -; V: TRBV2; J: TRBJ2-2; size: -; DNA: TGTGCCAGCAGTCAACAGGGGGGGACCGGGGAGCTGTTTTTT; CDR3: CASSQQGGTGELFF
D: TRBD2; V: TRBV27; J: TRBJ2-5; size: -; DNA: TGTGCCAGCAGTCTCGGCCCCCTAGCGGGAGTGCACCACAAAGAGACCCAGTACTTC; CDR3: CASSLGPLAGVHHKETQYF
D: TRBD2; V: TRBV19; J: TRBJ2-7; size: -; DNA: TGTGCCAGTAGTACCATCCGGACTAGCGGGAGTAGGTACGAGCAGTACTTC; CDR3: CASSTIRTSGSRYEQYF
D: TRBD2; V: TRBV28; J: TRBJ2-5; size: -; DNA: TGTGCCAGCAGTCAGATAGCGGGAGGTTTAGAGACCCAGTACTTC; CDR3: CASSQIAGGLETQYF
D: -; V: TRBV27; J: TRBJ2-6; size: -; DNA: TGTGCCAGCAGTCCTTCTGGGGCCAACGTCCTGACTTTC; CDR3: CASSPSGANVLTF
D: -; V: TRBV29-1; J: TRBJ1-1; size: -; DNA: TGCAGCGCACTAGACAGGTCGGCTGAAGCTTTCTTT; CDR3: CSALDRSAEAFF
D: -; V: TRBV6-4; J: TRBJ2-4; size: -; DNA: TGTGCCAGCAGTGGCGGTCTCCATTCCCGGACAGATGGGGCCAAAAACATTCAGTACTTC; CDR3: CASSGGLHSRTDGAKNIQYF
D: -; V: TRBV6-1; J: TRBJ1-5; size: -; DNA: TGTGCCAGCAGTGTTCTTAGCAATCAGCCCCAGCATTTT; CDR3: CASSVLSNQPQHF
D: -; V: TRBV19; J: TRBJ1-2; size: -; DNA: TGTGCCAGCCTCCGGACAGCCAGCCCCGTCGGTGGCTACACCTTC; CDR3: CASLRTASPVGGYTF
D: TRBD2; V: TRBV5-6; J: TRBJ2-2; size: -; DNA: TGTGCCAGCAGCTTGGATCTAGCGGGAGTCACCGGGGAGCTGTTTTTT; CDR3: CASSLDLAGVTGELFF
D: -; V: TRBV30; J: TRBJ1-2; size: -; DNA: TGTGCCTGGATCGCAGGGAACTATGGCTACACCTTC; CDR3: CAWIAGNYGYTF
D: TRBD1; V: TRBV15; J: TRBJ2-3; size: -; DNA: TGTGCCACCAGCAGAGGGGGGACAGGGGTTGCCATCGAGGATACGCAGTATTTT; CDR3: CATSRGGTGVAIEDTQYF
D: -; V: TRBV4-1; J: TRBJ2-3; size: -; DNA: TGCGCCAGCAGCCAAGATCGCGGTGTAGGGGAAATTAGCACAGATACGCAGTATTTT; CDR3: CASSQDRGVGEISTDTQYF
D: -; V: TRBV2; J: TRBJ1-2; size: -; DNA: TGTGCCAGCAGTGCGGACAGTAACTATGGCTACACCTTC; CDR3: CASSADSNYGYTF
D: -; V: TRBV6-1; J: TRBJ2-7; size: -; DNA: TGTGCCAGCAGTGAGGACTACTTCTCCTACGAGCAGTACTTC; CDR3: CASSEDYFSYEQYF
D: -; V: TRBV7-9; J: TRBJ2-2; size: once; DNA: TGTGCCAGCAGCTTAGTACACGTGCCCGGGGAGCTGTTTTTT; CDR3: CASSLVHVPGELFF
D: -; V: TRBV9; J: TRBJ1-3; size: few; DNA: TGTGCCAGCAGCCTGAGGCCTTCGGGGGGTGGAAACACCATATATTTT; CDR3: CASSLRPSGGGNTIYF
D: TRBD2; V: TRBV4-1; J: TRBJ2-7; size: few; DNA: TGCGCCAGCAGCCAGAGGACTAGCGGGGCTCCAAGCTCCTACGAGCAGTACTTC; CDR3: CASSQRTSGAPSSYEQYF
D: TRBD1; V: TRBV5-1; J: TRBJ2-5; size: -; DNA: TGCGCCAGCAGCATCGAAGAACAGGGGGCGATGGAGACCCAGTACTTC; CDR3: CASSIEEQGAMETQYF
D: TRBD1; V: TRBV4-1; J: TRBJ1-1; size: few; DNA: TGCGCCAGCAGCCAGCCGACAGGGGCTTTCTTT; CDR3: CASSQPTGAFF
D: -; V: TRBV18; J: TRBJ1-3; size: -; DNA: TGTGCCAGCTCACCTACGGACTCCTCTGGAAACACCATATATTTT; CDR3: CASSPTDSSGNTIYF
D: -; V: TRBV28; J: TRBJ2-7; size: -; DNA: TGTGCCAGCAGTTCGAATCCCCTCGAAACAGGCTACGAGCAGTACTTC; CDR3: CASSSNPLETGYEQYF
D: TRBD1; V: TRBV2; J: TRBJ1-5; size: -; DNA: TGTGCCAGCAGTGACGGGACAGGGGGCCTTCAGCCCCAGCATTTT; CDR3: CASSDGTGGLQPQHF
D: TRBD1; V: TRBV12-5; J: TRBJ1-6; size: -; DNA: TGTGCTAGTGGTTGGATCCCCGGGACAGGGGGCGATTCACCCCTCCACTTT; CDR3: CASGWIPGTGGDSPLHF
D: TRBD2; V: TRBV6-4; J: TRBJ2-2; size: once; DNA: TGTGCCAGCAGTGGTAGCGGGAGTACCGGGGAGCTGTTTTTT; CDR3: CASSGSGSTGELFF
D: TRBD1; V: TRBV7-8; J: TRBJ1-1; size: -; DNA: TGTGCCAGCAGCTTAGCCGGGACAGGGGAAGAGAACACTGAAGCTTTCTTT; CDR3: CASSLAGTGEENTEAFF
D: TRBD1; V: TRBV9; J: TRBJ2-3; size: -; DNA: TGTGCCAGCAGCGCCAGGACAGGGATCATCCCAGATACGCAGTATTTT; CDR3: CASSARTGIIPDTQYF
D: -; V: TRBV30; J: TRBJ1-2; size: -; DNA: TGTGCCTCCTCGAGGATAGTATACACCTTC; CDR3: CASSRIVYTF
D: -; V: TRBV5-6; J: TRBJ1-6; size: -; DNA: TGTGCCAGCAGCTTTTACGGCAGGCGTTACAGCTCCTATAATTCACCCCTCCACTTT; CDR3: CASSFYGRRYSSYNSPLHF
D: TRBD1; V: TRBV5-6; J: TRBJ1-2; size: -; DNA: TGTGCCAGCAGCTTACCGGGACAGGCCCTCTATGGCTACACCTTC; CDR3: CASSLPGQALYGYTF
D: TRBD1; V: TRBV6-5; J: TRBJ1-2; size: once; DNA: TGTGCCAGCAGTCCAGGGGGTCCCGGCCATGGCTACACCTTC; CDR3: CASSPGGPGHGYTF
D: -; V: TRBV5-4; J: TRBJ2-5; size: -; DNA: TGTGCCAGCAGCTCGACATCGATCCCACGGGAGAGAGAGACCCAGTACTTC; CDR3: CASSSTSIPRERETQYF
D: -; V: TRBV15; J: TRBJ2-4; size: -; DNA: TGTGCCGCCCAAAATCGGTTCAAAAACATTCAGTACTTC; CDR3: CAAQNRFKNIQYF
D: TRBD1; V: TRBV5-1; J: TRBJ1-1; size: few; DNA: TGCGCCAGCAGCTTGGAGGCAGGGGGCATGAACACTGAAGCTTTCTTT; CDR3: CASSLEAGGMNTEAFF
D: -; V: TRBV19; J: TRBJ2-2; size: -; DNA: TGTGCCAGTAGTTCCTTCGGACAGTTAACAACCGGGGAGCTGTTTTTT; CDR3: CASSSFGQLTTGELFF
D: -; V: TRBV15; J: TRBJ1-4; size: few; DNA: TGTGCCACCAGCAGAGATCTTGGAGGATCTCATGAAAAACTGTTTTTT; CDR3: CATSRDLGGSHEKLFF
D: -; V: TRBV7-8; J: TRBJ2-5; size: once; DNA: TGTGCCAGCTCTCTCGAGACCCAGTACTTC; CDR3: CASSLETQYF
D: -; V: TRBV19; J: TRBJ2-2; size: -; DNA: TGTGCCAGTACCCCGTGGGGGGACGGGCTGGGCGGGGAGCTGTTTTTT; CDR3: CASTPWGDGLGGELFF
D: TRBD1; V: TRBV28; J: TRBJ1-5; size: -; DNA: TGTGCCAGCAGTTTCCCGGGACAGGACTTGAATCAGCCCCAGCATTTT; CDR3: CASSFPGQDLNQPQHF
D: TRBD1; V: TRBV9; J: TRBJ1-2; size: -; DNA: TGTGCCAGCAGCCCAACGGGACAGCTTAACTATGGCTACACCTTC; CDR3: CASSPTGQLNYGYTF
D: -; V: TRBV18; J: TRBJ1-1; size: few; DNA: TGTGCCAGCTCACCTCAGGGGCGACCATCCATGAACACTGAAGCTTTCTTT; CDR3: CASSPQGRPSMNTEAFF
D: TRBD1; V: TRBV5-4; J: TRBJ1-4; size: -; DNA: TGTGCCAGCAGCGTCACTCCGGGACAGGGTGAAAAACTGTTTTTT; CDR3: CASSVTPGQGEKLFF
D: -; V: TRBV4-1; J: TRBJ1-2; size: -; DNA: TGCGCCAGCAGCCAAGACTTCGCTATCTATGGCTACACCTTC; CDR3: CASSQDFAIYGYTF
D: -; V: TRBV18; J: TRBJ1-1; size: -; DNA: TGTGCCAGCCGGGGTACTGAAGCTTTCTTT; CDR3: CASRGTEAFF
D: TRBD1; V: TRBV6-5; J: TRBJ1-5; size: -; DNA: TGTGCCAGCAGCCCGGGACAGGGGTCGCCCCAGCATTTT; CDR3: CASSPGQGSPQHF
D: -; V: TRBV23-1; J: TRBJ1-5; size: -; DNA: TGCGCCAGCAGCCCCCCGTCGGGGAGAGCCCACAATCAGCCCCAGCATTTT; CDR3: CASSPPSGRAHNQPQHF